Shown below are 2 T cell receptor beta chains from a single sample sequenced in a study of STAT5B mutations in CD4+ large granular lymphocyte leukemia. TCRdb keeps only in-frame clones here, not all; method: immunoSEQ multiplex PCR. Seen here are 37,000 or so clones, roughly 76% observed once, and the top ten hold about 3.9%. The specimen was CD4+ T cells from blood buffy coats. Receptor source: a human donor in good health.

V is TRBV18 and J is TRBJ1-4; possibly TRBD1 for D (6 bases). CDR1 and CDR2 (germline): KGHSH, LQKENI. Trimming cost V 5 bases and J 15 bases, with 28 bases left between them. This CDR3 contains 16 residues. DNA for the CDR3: TGTGCCAGCTCAAATACAGGGTCGCAAAACTATGGAAACTTGTTTTTT. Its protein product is CASSNTGSQNYGNLFF.

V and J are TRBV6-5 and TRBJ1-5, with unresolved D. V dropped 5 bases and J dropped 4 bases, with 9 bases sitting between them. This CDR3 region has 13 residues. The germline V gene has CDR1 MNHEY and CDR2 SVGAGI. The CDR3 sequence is CASSRRVNQPQHF. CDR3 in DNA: TGTGCCAGCAGTCGACGGGTAAATCAGCCCCAGCATTTT.